This T cell receptor (beta chain) was sequenced during a study of blood T cell repertoires in COVID-19. Study information: The study drew acute and convalescent COVID-19 samples from the United States, Italy and Spain.

Data came from immunoSEQ multiplex PCR; TCRdb stores just in-frame clones and leaves some out. The top ten clones hold around 4.1% of a sample with around 300,000 clones, 85% of them seen once. Sequenced material: peripheral blood. The sequence was obtained from a woman aged 45-59 years with active or convalescent COVID-19.

The CDR3 here is CASSKERGTDTQYF. DNA of the CDR3: TGTGCCAGCAGCAAAGAGCGAGGCACAGATACGCAGTATTTT. The chain is built from TRBV21-1 and TRBJ2-3; the table's D call of TRBD2 was not tested on the DNA. TRBV21-1 is termed a pseudogene. The CDR3 runs 14 residues.